This T cell receptor (beta chain) was observed in a study of regulatory T cells in long-lasting Graves disease. As for time point: newly diagnosed GD, antithyroid drugs for less than 3 months. RNA isolated from PBMCs was used to make the TCR library. Through Arm-PCR of CDR3 regions and iRepertoire HTBI primers, TCR beta libraries were built. TCRdb itself ran the multiplex PCR reads through MiXCR, one entry per CDR3 protein. The repertoire holds about 470,000 distinct CDR3 sequences, about 15% seen once, with over 15% in the top ten. After removal of 9 bases from V and 4 bases from J, the junction contained 5 bases not matched to a gene. Germline V gene lookup returns CDR1 SNHLY and CDR2 FYNNEI. The CDR3 runs 12 residues. The same sample was also used in a study of T cells in Graves' hyperthyroidism and ophthalmopathy.

The sample in question was peripheral blood mononuclear cells (PBMCs), obtained at new diagnosis, from a patient treated with antithyroid drugs. The J gene is TRBJ2-5, the V gene TRBV2; 7 positions agree with TRBD1. This TCR came from a woman under 40 with Graves disease. CDR3 sequence (DNA): TGTGCCAGGGGACAGACAAGAGAGACCCAGTACTTC. It is translated as CARGQTRETQYF. Variable domain in full (rest from reference TRBV2 and TRBJ2-5): EPEVTQTPSHQVTQMGQEVILRCVPISNHLYFYWYRQILGQKVEFLVSFYNNEISEKSEIFDDQFSVERPDGSNFTLKIRSTKLEDSAMYFCARGQTRETQYFGPGTRLLVL.